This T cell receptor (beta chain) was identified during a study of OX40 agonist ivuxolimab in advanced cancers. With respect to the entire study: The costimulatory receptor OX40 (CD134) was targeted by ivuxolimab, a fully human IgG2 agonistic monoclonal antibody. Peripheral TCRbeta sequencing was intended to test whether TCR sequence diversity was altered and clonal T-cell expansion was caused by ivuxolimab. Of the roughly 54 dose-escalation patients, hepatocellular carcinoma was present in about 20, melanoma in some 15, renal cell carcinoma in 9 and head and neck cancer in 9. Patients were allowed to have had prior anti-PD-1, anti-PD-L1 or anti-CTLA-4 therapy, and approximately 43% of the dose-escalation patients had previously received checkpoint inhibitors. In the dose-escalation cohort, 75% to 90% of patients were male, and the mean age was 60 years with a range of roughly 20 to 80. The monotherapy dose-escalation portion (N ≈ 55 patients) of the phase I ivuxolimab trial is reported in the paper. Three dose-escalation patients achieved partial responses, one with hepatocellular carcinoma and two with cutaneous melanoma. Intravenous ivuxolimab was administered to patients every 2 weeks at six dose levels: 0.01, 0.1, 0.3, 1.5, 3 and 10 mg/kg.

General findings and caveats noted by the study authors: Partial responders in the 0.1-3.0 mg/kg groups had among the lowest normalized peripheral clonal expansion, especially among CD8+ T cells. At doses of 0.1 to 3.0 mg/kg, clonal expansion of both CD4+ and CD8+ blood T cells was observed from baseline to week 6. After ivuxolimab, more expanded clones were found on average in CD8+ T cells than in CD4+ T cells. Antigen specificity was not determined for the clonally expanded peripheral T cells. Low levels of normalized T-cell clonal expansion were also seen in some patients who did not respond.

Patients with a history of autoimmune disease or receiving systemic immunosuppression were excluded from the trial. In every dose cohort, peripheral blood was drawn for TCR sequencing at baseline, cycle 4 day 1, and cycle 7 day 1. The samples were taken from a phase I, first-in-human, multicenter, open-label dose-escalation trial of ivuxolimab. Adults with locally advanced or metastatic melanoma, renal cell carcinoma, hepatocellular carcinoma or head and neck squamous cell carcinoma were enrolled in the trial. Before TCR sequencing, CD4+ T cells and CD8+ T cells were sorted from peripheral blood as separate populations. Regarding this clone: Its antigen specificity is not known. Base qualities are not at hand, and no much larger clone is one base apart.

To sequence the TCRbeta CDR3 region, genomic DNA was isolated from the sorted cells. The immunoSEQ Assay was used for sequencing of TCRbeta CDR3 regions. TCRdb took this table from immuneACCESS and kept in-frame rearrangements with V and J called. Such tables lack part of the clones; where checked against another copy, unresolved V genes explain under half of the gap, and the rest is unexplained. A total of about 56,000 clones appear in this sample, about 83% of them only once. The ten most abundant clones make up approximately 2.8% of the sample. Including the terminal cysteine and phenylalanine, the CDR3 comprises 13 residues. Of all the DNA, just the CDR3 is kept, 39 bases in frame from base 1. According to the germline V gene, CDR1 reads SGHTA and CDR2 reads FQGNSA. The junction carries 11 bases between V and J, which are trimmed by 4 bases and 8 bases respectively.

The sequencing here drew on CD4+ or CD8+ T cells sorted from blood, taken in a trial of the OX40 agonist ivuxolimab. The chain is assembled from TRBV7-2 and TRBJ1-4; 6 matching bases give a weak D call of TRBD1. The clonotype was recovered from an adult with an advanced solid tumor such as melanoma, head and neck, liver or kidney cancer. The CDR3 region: CASSSGTLEKLFF. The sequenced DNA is TGTGCCAGCAGCTCCGGGACACTCGAAAAACTGTTTTTT.